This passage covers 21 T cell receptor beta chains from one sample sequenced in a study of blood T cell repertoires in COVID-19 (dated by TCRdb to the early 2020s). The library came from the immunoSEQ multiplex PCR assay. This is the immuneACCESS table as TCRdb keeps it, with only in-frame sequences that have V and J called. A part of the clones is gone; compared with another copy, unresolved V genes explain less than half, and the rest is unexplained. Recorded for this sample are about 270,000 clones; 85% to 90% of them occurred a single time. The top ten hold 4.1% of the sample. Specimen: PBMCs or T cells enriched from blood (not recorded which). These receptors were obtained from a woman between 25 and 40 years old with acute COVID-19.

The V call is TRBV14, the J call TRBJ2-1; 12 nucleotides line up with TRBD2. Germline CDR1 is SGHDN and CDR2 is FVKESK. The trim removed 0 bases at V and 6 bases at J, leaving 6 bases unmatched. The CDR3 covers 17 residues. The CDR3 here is CASSQDGTSGRLNEQFF. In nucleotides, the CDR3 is TGTGCCAGCAGCCAAGATGGGACTAGCGGGCGGCTCAATGAGCAGTTCTTC. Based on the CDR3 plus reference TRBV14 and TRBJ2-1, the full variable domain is EAGVTQFPSHSVIEKGQTVTLRCDPISGHDNLYWYRRVMGKEIKFLLHFVKESKQDESGMPNNRFLAERTGGTYSTLKVQPAELEDSGVYFCASSQDGTSGRLNEQFFGPGTRLTVL.

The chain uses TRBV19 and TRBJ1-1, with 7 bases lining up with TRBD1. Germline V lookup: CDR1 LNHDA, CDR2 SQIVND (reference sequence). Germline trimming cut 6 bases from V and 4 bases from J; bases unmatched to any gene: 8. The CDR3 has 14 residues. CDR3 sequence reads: CASRTSTGFTEAFF. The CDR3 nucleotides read TGTGCCAGTAGGACCTCGACAGGGTTCACTGAAGCTTTCTTT. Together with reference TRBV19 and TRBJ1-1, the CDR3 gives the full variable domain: DGGITQSPKYLFRKEGQNVTLSCEQNLNHDAMYWYRQDPGQGLRLIYYSQIVNDFQKGDIAEGYSVSREKKESFPLTVTSAQKNPTAFYLCASRTSTGFTEAFFGQGTRLTVV.

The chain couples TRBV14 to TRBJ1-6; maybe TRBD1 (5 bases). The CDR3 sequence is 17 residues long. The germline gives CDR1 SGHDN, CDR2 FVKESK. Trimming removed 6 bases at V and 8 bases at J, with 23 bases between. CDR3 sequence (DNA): TGTGCCAGCAGGACGGGGGTTTTAAAGAATTTTGATTCACCCCTCCACTTT. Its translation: CASRTGVLKNFDSPLHF.

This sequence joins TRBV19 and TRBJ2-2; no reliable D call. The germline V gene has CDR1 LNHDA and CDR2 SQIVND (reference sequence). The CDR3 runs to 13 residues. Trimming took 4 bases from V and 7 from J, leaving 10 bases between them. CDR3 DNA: TGTGCCAGTAGTAACACCTTATACGGGGAGCTGTTTTTT. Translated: CASSNTLYGELFF.

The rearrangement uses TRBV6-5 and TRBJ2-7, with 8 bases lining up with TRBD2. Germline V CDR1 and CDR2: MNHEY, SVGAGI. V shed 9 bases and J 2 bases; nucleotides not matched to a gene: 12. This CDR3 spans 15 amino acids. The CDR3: CASQLAVHRPYEQYF. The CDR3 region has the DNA TGTGCCAGTCAACTAGCGGTTCACCGGCCCTACGAGCAGTACTTC.

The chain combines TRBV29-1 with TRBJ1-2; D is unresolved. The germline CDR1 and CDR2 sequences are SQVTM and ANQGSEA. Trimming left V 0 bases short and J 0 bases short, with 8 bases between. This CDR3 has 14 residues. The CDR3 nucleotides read TGCAGCGTTGAAGATGCGATAGCTAACTATGGCTACACCTTC. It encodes CSVEDAIANYGYTF.

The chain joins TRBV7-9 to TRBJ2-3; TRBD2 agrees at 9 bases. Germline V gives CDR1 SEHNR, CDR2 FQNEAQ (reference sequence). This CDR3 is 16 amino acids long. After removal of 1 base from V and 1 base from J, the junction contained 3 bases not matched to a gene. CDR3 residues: CASSLGTSGRTDTQYF. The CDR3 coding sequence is TGTGCCAGCAGCTTAGGTACTAGCGGGCGCACAGATACGCAGTATTTT. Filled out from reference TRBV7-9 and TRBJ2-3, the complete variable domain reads DTGVSQNPRHKITKRGQNVTFRCDPISEHNRLYWYRQTLGQGPEFLTYFQNEAQLEKSRLLSDRFSAERPKGSFSTLEIQRTEQGDSAMYLCASSLGTSGRTDTQYFGPGTRLTVL.

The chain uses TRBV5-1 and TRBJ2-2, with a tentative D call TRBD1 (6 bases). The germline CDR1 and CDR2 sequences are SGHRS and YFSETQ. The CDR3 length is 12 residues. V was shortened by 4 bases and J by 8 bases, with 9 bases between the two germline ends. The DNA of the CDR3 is TGCGCCAGCAGCACCGGACAGGGGGAGCTGTTTTTT. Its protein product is CASSTGQGELFF.

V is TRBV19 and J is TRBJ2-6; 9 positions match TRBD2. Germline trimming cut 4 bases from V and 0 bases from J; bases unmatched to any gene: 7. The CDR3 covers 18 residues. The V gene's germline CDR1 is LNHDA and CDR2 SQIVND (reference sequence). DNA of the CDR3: TGTGCCAGTAGTACCATAGCGGGAGTCCCCTCTGGGGCCAACGTCCTGACTTTC. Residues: CASSTIAGVPSGANVLTF.

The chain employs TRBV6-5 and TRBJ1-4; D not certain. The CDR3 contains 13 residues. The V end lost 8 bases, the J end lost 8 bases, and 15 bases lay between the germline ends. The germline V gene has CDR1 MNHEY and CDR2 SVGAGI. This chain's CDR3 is CASCLTREEKLFF. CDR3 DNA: TGTGCCAGCTGCCTGACACGGGAAGAAAAACTGTTTTTT.

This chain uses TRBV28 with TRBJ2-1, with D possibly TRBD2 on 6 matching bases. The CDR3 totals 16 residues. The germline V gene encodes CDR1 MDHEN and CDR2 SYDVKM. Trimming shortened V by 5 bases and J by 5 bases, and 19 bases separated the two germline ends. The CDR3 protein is CASSGGRTFQNNEQFF. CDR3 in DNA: TGTGCCAGCAGTGGAGGGAGAACATTCCAAAACAATGAGCAGTTCTTC.

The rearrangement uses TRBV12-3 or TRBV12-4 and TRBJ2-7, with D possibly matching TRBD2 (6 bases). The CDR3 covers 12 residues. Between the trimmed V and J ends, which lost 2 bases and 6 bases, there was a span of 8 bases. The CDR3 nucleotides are TGTGCCAGCAGTTTAATCGGGAGCGAGCAGTACTTC. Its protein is CASSLIGSEQYF.

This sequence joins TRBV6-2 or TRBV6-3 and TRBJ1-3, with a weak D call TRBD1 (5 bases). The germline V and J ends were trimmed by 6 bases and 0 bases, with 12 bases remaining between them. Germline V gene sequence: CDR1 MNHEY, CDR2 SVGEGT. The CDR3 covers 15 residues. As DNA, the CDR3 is TGTGCCAGCAGCTCCCATCAGGGCTCTGGAAACACCATATATTTT. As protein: CASSSHQGSGNTIYF.

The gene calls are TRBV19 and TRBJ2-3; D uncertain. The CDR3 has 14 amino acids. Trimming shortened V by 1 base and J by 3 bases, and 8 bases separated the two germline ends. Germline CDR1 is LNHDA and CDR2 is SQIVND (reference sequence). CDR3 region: CASSIGPGTDTQYF. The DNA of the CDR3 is TGTGCCAGTAGTATAGGACCGGGTACAGATACGCAGTATTTT.

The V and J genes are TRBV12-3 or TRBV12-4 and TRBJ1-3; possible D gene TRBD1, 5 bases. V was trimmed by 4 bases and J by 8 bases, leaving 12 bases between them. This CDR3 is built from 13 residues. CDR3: CASSSTRVDTIYF. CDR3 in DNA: TGTGCCAGCAGTTCAACCAGGGTAGACACCATATATTTT.

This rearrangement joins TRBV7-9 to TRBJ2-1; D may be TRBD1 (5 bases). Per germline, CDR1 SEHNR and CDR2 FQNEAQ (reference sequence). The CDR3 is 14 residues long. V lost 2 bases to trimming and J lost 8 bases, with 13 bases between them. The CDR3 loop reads CASSLNQGIDEQFF. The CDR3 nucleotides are TGTGCCAGCAGCTTAAATCAGGGAATAGATGAGCAGTTCTTC.

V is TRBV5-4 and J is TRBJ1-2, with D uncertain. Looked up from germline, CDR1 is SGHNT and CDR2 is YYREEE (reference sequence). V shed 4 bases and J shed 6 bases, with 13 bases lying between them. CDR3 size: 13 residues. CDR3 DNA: TGTGCCAGCAGCGACGGTGGACTGGATGGCTACACCTTC. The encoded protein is CASSDGGLDGYTF.

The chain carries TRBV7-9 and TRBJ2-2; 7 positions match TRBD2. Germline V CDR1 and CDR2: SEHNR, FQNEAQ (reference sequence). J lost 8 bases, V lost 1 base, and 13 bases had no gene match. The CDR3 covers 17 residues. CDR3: CASSLGRSSGGWGELFF. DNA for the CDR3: TGTGCCAGCAGCTTAGGCCGATCTAGCGGCGGATGGGGGGAGCTGTTTTTT.

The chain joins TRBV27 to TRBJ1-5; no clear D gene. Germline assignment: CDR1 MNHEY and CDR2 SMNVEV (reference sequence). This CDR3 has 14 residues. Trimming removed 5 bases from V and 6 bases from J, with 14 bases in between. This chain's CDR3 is CASSPEAGVQPQHF. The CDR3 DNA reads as TGTGCCAGCAGTCCCGAGGCCGGTGTTCAGCCCCAGCATTTT.

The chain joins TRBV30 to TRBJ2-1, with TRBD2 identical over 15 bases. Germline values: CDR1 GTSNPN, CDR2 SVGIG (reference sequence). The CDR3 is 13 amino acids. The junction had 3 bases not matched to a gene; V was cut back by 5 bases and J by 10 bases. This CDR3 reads CAWGLAGGPEQFF. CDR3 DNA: TGTGCCTGGGGACTAGCGGGAGGGCCGGAGCAGTTCTTC.

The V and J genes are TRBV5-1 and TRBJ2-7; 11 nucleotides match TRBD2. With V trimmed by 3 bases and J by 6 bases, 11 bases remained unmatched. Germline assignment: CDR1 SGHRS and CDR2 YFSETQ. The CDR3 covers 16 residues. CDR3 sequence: CASSSILAGGATEQYF. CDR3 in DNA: TGCGCCAGCAGCTCAATTCTAGCGGGAGGAGCGACCGAGCAGTACTTC.